One and the same sample provided the 30 T cell receptor beta chains below, sequenced in a study of CD8+CD57+ T cells in acquired aplastic anemia. The study profiled TCR beta VDJ and CDR3 using genomic DNA as template. TCRdb re-analysed the reads in MiXCR, keeping a single row per CDR3 protein. The data show 260,000 or so distinct CDR3 sequences, with about 80% seen just once and around 40% held by the top ten. Before being chosen for sequencing, patients had shown CD8+CD57+ cell expansion by flow cytometry. The sample was sorted CD4+, CD8+, or CD8+CD57+ T cells (not recorded which) from PBMCs. These receptors originate from a human donor with aplastic anemia.

V usage is TRBV9 and J usage is TRBJ2-7; maybe TRBD1 (5 bases). CDR1 is SGDLS, CDR2 YYNGEE, per germline. V shed 4 bases and J shed 8 bases, with 16 bases lying between them. CDR3 length: 13 amino acids. The CDR3: CASSLGAEDQQYV. The CDR3 DNA follows: TGTGCCAGCAGCTTAGGGGCAGAGGACCAGCAGTACGTC.

This clonotype was picked up a small number of times. Written as DNA, the CDR3 is TGTGCCAGCAGCTTAGAGATACCCCAGCCCCAGCATTTT. Translating gives CASSLEIPQPQHF. The rearrangement joins TRBV7-2 to TRBJ1-5; D gene uncertain. Trimming removed 1 base from V and 7 bases from J, with 8 bases in between. Germline assignment: CDR1 SGHTA and CDR2 FQGNSA. The CDR3 totals 13 residues. Full variable domain (rest looked up from reference TRBV7-2 and TRBJ1-5): GAGVSQSPSNKVTEKGKDVELRCDPISGHTALYWYRQSLGQGLEFLIYFQGNSAPDKSGLPSDRFSAERTGGSVSTLTIQRTQQEDSAVYLCASSLEIPQPQHFGDGTRLSIL.

The V call is TRBV7-8, the J call TRBJ2-7; D gene uncertain. CDR1 and CDR2 from the germline V gene are SGHVS and FQNEAQ. This CDR3 is built from 18 residues. The V and J ends lost 2 bases and 4 bases respectively, with 24 bases between them. DNA of the CDR3: TGTGCCAGCAGCTTACATCCAGACCCCAATACCCAGTCTTACGAGCAGTACGTC. It encodes CASSLHPDPNTQSYEQYV.

The chain employs TRBV29-1 and TRBJ1-2, with 9 positions matching TRBD1. The trim removed 1 base at V and 8 bases at J, leaving 5 bases unmatched. The CDR3 runs 13 residues. Germline V gene data show CDR1 as SQVTM and CDR2 as ANQGSEA. The CDR3: CSVEGGTGWGYTF. CDR3 DNA: TGCAGCGTTGAAGGGGGGACAGGGTGGGGCTACACCTTC.

This clonotype was found a few times. The V and J genes are TRBV7-8 and TRBJ2-7; D might be TRBD2 (6 bases). This CDR3 has 18 amino acids. V lost 0 bases and J 4 bases, leaving 22 bases between the germline ends. Per the germline V gene, CDR1 is SGHVS and CDR2 is FQNEAQ. The CDR3 loop reads CASSLAGGPTTQYYEQYV. In nucleotides, the CDR3 is TGTGCCAGCAGCTTAGCGGGAGGTCCCACTACGCAGTATTACGAGCAGTACGTC.

With respect to this clonotype: Germline is not matched at one junction end, which may reflect a read error. As DNA, the CDR3 is TGTGCCAGCAGCGTACGGGGTAGCTACGGGGCCCAGGTCTTC. Translated, it gives CASSVRGSYGAQVF. The gene calls are TRBV7-9 and TRBJ2-7; D may be TRBD1 or TRBD2 (5 bases each). Per the germline V gene, CDR1 is SEHNR and CDR2 is FQNEAQ (reference sequence). The CDR3 length is 14 residues.

The rearrangement joins TRBV7-6 to TRBJ2-7; TRBD1 matches at 8 bases. Germline V gene lookup returns CDR1 SGHVS and CDR2 FNYEAQ. The CDR3 runs 14 residues. CDR3 nucleotides: TGTGCCAGCAGCTCAGACAGGGGCAATGCACCCCTCCACGTC. It is translated as CASSSDRGNAPLHV.

The V call is TRBV5-8, the J call TRBJ2-1; 8 positions match TRBD2. The germline gives CDR1 SGHTS, CDR2 YDEGEE. V lost 3 bases and J lost 9; bases outside the gene matches: 17. This CDR3 has 17 residues. The CDR3 DNA follows: TGTGCCAGCAGCTGGTTGGAGGTAGCGGGAAGTGGCACTGAGCAGTTCTTC. This translates into CASSWLEVAGSGTEQFF.

The chain links TRBV5-1 to TRBJ2-7; D not resolved. The germline V gene has CDR1 SGHRS and CDR2 YFSETQ. The CDR3 has 18 residues. CDR3 DNA sequence: TGTGCCAGCAGCTTGGAACCGAACAGCACAGCCCTTTCCTACGAGCAGTACGTC. It specifies CASSLEPNSTALSYEQYV.

V and J are TRBV7-7 and TRBJ1-2; D uncertain. Per germline, CDR1 SSHAT and CDR2 FNYEAQ (reference sequence). V lost 11 bases to trimming and J lost 5 bases, with 27 bases between them. This CDR3 spans 16 amino acids. CDR3 sequence: CAGLGEADGLVYGYTF. Written as DNA, the CDR3 is TGTGCCGGTCTTGGGGAGGCGGACGGCCTCGTATATGGCTACACCTTC. The complete variable domain, with remaining parts taken from reference TRBV7-7 and TRBJ1-2, reads GAGVSQSPRYKVTKRGQDVTLRCDPISSHATLYWYQQALGQGPEFLTYFNYEAQPDKSGLPSDRFSAERPEGSISTLTIQRTEQRDSAMYRCAGLGEADGLVYGYTFGSGTRLTVV.

Of note for this clonotype: The junction departs from germline at one end; a sequencing error may be responsible. This chain links TRBV7-8 with TRBJ2-5, with TRBD1 matching 8 bases. Germline V gives CDR1 SGHVS, CDR2 FQNEAQ. The CDR3 length is 12 residues. CDR3 in DNA: TGTGCCGGCCAGGGGGCGAGGGCGACCCAGGACTTC. It codes for CAGQGARATQDF.

Concerning this clonotype itself: One end of the junction is discordant with germline, which a read error may explain. The chain couples TRBV7-2 to TRBJ1-6; D is undetermined. The CDR3 is made up of 14 amino acids. CDR1 is SGHTA and CDR2 is FQGNSA in the germline V gene. This chain's CDR3 is CASSPLAEGSALHF. The CDR3 DNA is TGTGCCAGCAGCCCCCTAGCGGAGGGTTCAGCCCTCCACTTT. Combining the CDR3 with reference TRBV7-2 and TRBJ1-6 gives the whole variable domain GAGVSQSPSNKVTEKGKDVELRCDPISGHTALYWYRQSLGQGLEFLIYFQGNSAPDKSGLPSDRFSAERTGGSVSTLTIQRTQQEDSAVYLCASSPLAEGSALHFGNGTRLTVT.

CDR3 in amino acids: CASSQAAAPADQQFF. The DNA for the CDR3 is TGTGCCAGCAGCCAAGCGGCGGCTCCCGCGGATCAGCAGTTCTTC. The J gene is TRBJ2-1, the V gene TRBV7-2, with D perhaps TRBD2 (5 bases). Looked up from germline, CDR1 is SGHTA and CDR2 is FQGNSA. Trimming removed 5 bases at V and 11 bases at J, with 22 bases between. This CDR3 has 15 residues. The full variable domain, in which reference TRBV7-2 and TRBJ2-1 provide the parts outside the CDR3, is GAGVSQSPSNKVTEKGKDVELRCDPISGHTALYWYRQSLGQGLEFLIYFQGNSAPDKSGLPSDRFSAERTGGSVSTLTIQRTQQEDSAVYLCASSQAAAPADQQFFGPGTRLTVL.

The V call is TRBV6-6, the J call TRBJ2-1, with 7 bases identical to TRBD2. CDR1 and CDR2 from the germline V gene are MNHNY and SVGAGI (reference sequence). This CDR3 has 15 amino acids. The V and J ends lost 8 bases and 2 bases, in that order; junction bases with no gene match: 9. The DNA for the CDR3 is TGTGCCAGCGTTATGGGGGGGGAAACCTACAATGAGCAGTTCTTC. This sequence encodes CASVMGGETYNEQFF.

V is TRBV2 and J is TRBJ2-5, with 7 bases identical to TRBD1. This CDR3 has 12 residues. Germline V gene data show CDR1 as SNHLY and CDR2 as FYNNEI. The V segment lost 11 bases and the J segment 12 bases; nucleotides outside the gene matches: 15. CDR3 bases: TGTGCCGGACAGGACGCGAGGGCGAATAAGTACTTC. Protein sequence: CAGQDARANKYF.

This chain links TRBV20-1 with TRBJ1-6; D possibly corresponds to TRBD1 (5 bases). CDR3 length: 16 residues. Trimming left V 0 bases short and J 6 bases short, with 15 bases between. Germline values: CDR1 DFQATT, CDR2 SNEGSKA (reference sequence). CDR3 in amino acids: CSARDVTRVGNSPLHF. CDR3 DNA sequence: TGCAGTGCTAGAGACGTTACCAGGGTTGGTAATTCACCCCTCCACTTT.

This clonotype came up a few times. The chain has TRBV5-6 and TRBJ2-3; D is perhaps TRBD1 (6 bases). The V end lost 0 bases, the J end lost 9 bases, and 8 bases lay between the germline ends. The CDR3 length is 12 residues. Germline V gene lookup returns CDR1 SGHDT and CDR2 YYEEEE. CDR3 sequence reads: CASSLERGTQYF. DNA for the CDR3: TGTGCCAGCAGCTTGGAGAGGGGGACGCAGTATTTT.

Comments on this clonotype: Compared with germline, one end of the junction differs, possibly owing to a read error. The chain carries TRBV7-2 and TRBJ2-5; possibly TRBD2 for D (7 bases). Germline assignment: CDR1 SGHTA and CDR2 FQGNSA. This CDR3 has 14 amino acids. The CDR3 loop is CASGGGGADTPYYF. Written as DNA, the CDR3 is TGTGCCAGCGGGGGCGGGGGCGCAGATACGCCCTATTATTTC.

The chain links TRBV5-6 to TRBJ2-3; D is ambiguous. CDR1 and CDR2 (germline): SGHDT, YYEEEE. This CDR3 is 14 amino acids long. V was trimmed by 0 bases and J by 6 bases, leaving 11 bases between them. The CDR3 DNA is TGTGCCAGCAGCTTGGTACGGTGTCCCGATACGCAGTATTTT. As protein: CASSLVRCPDTQYF.

The chain joins TRBV7-3 to TRBJ1-1, with TRBD1 matching over 9 bases. CDR3 length equals 13 residues. V shed 5 bases, J shed 5 bases, and the junction held 3 bases outside the gene matches. Germline V gene data show CDR1 as SGHTA and CDR2 as FQGTGA. Here the CDR3 DNA reads TGTGCCAGCAGCCACGGACAGGGGACTGAAGCTTTCTTT. It codes for CASSHGQGTEAFF.

The chain has TRBV7-8 and TRBJ2-1; D not certain. Between the trimmed V and J ends, which lost 2 bases and 10 bases, there was a span of 21 bases. The CDR3 is 16 amino acids. Germline CDR1 and CDR2: SGHVS and FQNEAQ. CDR3: CASSLPRSPDTQEQFF. The CDR3 nucleotides read TGTGCCAGCAGCTTACCAAGAAGCCCCGATACGCAGGAGCAGTTCTTC.

This clonotype was picked up one time. The chain couples TRBV7-6 to TRBJ1-1; 7 nucleotides align to TRBD1. Trimming removed 4 bases from V and 14 bases from J; junction bases left unmatched: 19. The CDR3 extends over 15 amino acids. The germline CDR1 and CDR2 sequences are SGHVS and FNYEAQ. CDR3 bases: TGTGCCAGCAGCTCGTACAGGGGACTTTCACCCCACCACTTCTTT. Amino acids: CASSSYRGLSPHHFF.

The chain carries TRBV5-1 and TRBJ1-1, with D perhaps TRBD1 (5 bases). CDR1 and CDR2 from the germline V gene are SGHRS and YFSETQ. CDR3 size: 15 residues. Trimming took off 4 bases at V and 0 bases at J, with 13 bases between the two ends. The CDR3 DNA is TGCGCCAGCAGCCCTTGGCTAGGGGTGAACACTGAAGCTTTCTTT. Its protein product is CASSPWLGVNTEAFF.

A remark on this clonotype: At one end the junction does not follow the germline gene, possibly because of a read error. V is TRBV7-2 and J is TRBJ2-1; D uncertain. The CDR3 runs 13 residues. Germline V gene sequence: CDR1 SGHTA, CDR2 FQGNSA. CDR3 nucleotide sequence: TGTGCCAGCAGCCAAGAAGGTTGGGATGATCAGCTCTTC. This translates into CASSQEGWDDQLF.

This clonotype was found a few times. The junction departs from the called germline gene at one end, perhaps through a read error. The V call is TRBV19, the J call TRBJ2-3, with TRBD2 matching over 11 bases. The CDR3 has 14 residues. The germline gives CDR1 LNHDA, CDR2 SQIVND (reference sequence). As DNA, the CDR3 is TGTGCCAGTAGTCTAGCGGGGGGTAACAATGAGCAGTATTTC. Translation: CASSLAGGNNEQYF.

The chain carries TRBV7-2 and TRBJ2-3, with D possibly being TRBD1 (6 bases). CDR3 size: 11 residues. The germline CDR1 and CDR2 sequences are SGHTA and FQGNSA. V was clipped by 8 bases and J by 9 bases, with 12 bases between them. The chain's CDR3 is CASGSQGTQYF. CDR3 sequence (DNA): TGTGCCAGCGGCTCCCAGGGGACGCAGTATTTT.

As to this clonotype: This CDR3 fails to terminate in the conserved phenylalanine or tryptophan, so it likely reflects a read error. No DNA is shown, since the ends of the CDR3 on it are uncertain; the CDR3 is the one TCRdb lists. V usage is TRBV7-3 and J usage is TRBJ2-4; the D call TRBD2 from the table was never checked on the DNA. The CDR3 spans 12 amino acids, including both terminal residues. Germline V gene sequence: CDR1 SGHTA, CDR2 FQGTGA. This CDR3 is CASSLHPDGPSL.

Regarding this clonotype: The conserved closing phenylalanine or tryptophan is absent in this CDR3, likely reflecting a read error. The chain joins TRBV7-3 to TRBJ2-5, with TRBD2 matching 8 bases. The junction had 8 bases not matched to a gene; V was cut back by 10 bases and J by 7 bases. CDR3 length: 12 amino acids. Germline V gene data show CDR1 as SGHTA and CDR2 as FQGTGA. CDR3 DNA sequence: TGTGCCATCCTCGGGGGGGCAGGGACCCAGTACTAC. The encoded protein is CAILGGAGTQYY.

This rearrangement joins TRBV20-1 to TRBJ2-1, with D perhaps matching TRBD1 or TRBD2 (5 bases each). CDR3 size: 16 residues. Germline CDR1 DFQATT, CDR2 SNEGSKA (reference sequence). V was pared by 6 bases and J by 4 bases, with 22 bases between. In DNA, the CDR3 is TGCAGTGCCAGTAGTTGGGGACGCAAGATATACAATGAGCAGTTCTTC. As protein: CSASSWGRKIYNEQFF.

This chain joins TRBV11-3 and TRBJ2-1, with TRBD1 identical over 8 bases. The V and J ends lost 2 bases and 8 bases, in that order; junction bases with no gene match: 11. The CDR3 sequence is 16 residues long. Germline lookup yields CDR1 SGHNT and CDR2 YENEEA. DNA of the CDR3: TGTGCCAGCAGCTTACATAGAACAGGGGGGAGCGATGAGCAGTTCTTC. It codes for CASSLHRTGGSDEQFF.